This passage covers 4 T cell receptor beta chains from one sample sequenced in a study of blood T cell repertoires in COVID-19 (dated by TCRdb to about 2020). The receptor library was made with the immunoSEQ multiplex PCR assay. What TCRdb holds here is the immuneACCESS table cut down to in-frame rearrangements. Part of the clones is not present; checked against another copy, under half of the missing clones reflect an unresolved V gene, and the others are unexplained. For this sample the table gives 200,000 to 300,000 clones, of which about 87% were detected only once. The ten top clones hold around 7.8% of the sample. Material for sequencing was peripheral blood. Source of these receptors: a human donor in a cohort sampled during active COVID-19.

The chain links TRBV6-6 to TRBJ1-2; TRBD1 aligns across 7 bases. Trimming took 2 bases from V and 5 from J; bases not matched to a gene: 8. The CDR3 has 15 amino acids. Germline V gene lookup returns CDR1 MNHNY and CDR2 SVGAGI (reference sequence). CDR3 in DNA: TGTGCCAGCAGTTACCTACGAGGGGGCGATTATGGCTACACCTTC. The encoded protein is CASSYLRGGDYGYTF.

Only a few counts were recorded for this clone. Other DNA sequences in this specimen translate into the identical CDR3. The V gene is TRBV12-3 or TRBV12-4, the J gene TRBJ1-1; weak D call: TRBD1 (6 bases). The CDR3 has 13 residues. V was pared by 5 bases and J by 0 bases, with 7 bases between. The CDR3 bases are TGTGCCAGCAGTAGGACAGTGAACACTGAAGCTTTCTTT. Protein product: CASSRTVNTEAFF.

In its sample, this clone was seen a few times. This rearrangement joins TRBV5-1 to TRBJ2-7, with 9 bases identical to TRBD1. CDR1 and CDR2 (germline): SGHRS, YFSETQ. V dropped 4 bases and J dropped 10; count of bases not matched to a gene: 15. The CDR3 loop spans 15 amino acids. CDR3: CASSPDGTGNRGQYF. As DNA, the CDR3 is TGCGCCAGCAGCCCCGACGGGACAGGGAATAGGGGCCAGTACTTC.

J is TRBJ1-1 and V is TRBV27; D not certain. The germline V gene has CDR1 MNHEY and CDR2 SMNVEV (reference sequence). This CDR3 region has 14 residues. V lost 5 bases and J 0 bases, leaving 10 bases between the germline ends. The CDR3 nucleotides are TGTGCCAGCAGTCCCCAACTAATGAACACTGAAGCTTTCTTT. Protein: CASSPQLMNTEAFF.